Sequencing of this T cell receptor (beta chain) was carried out in a study of blood T cell repertoires in COVID-19. Study in general: Collection of acute and convalescent COVID-19 samples took place in the United States, Italy and Spain.

Germline CDR1 is MNHEY and CDR2 is SVGEGT. V was pared by 4 bases and J by 2 bases, with 15 bases between. The CDR3 has 16 amino acids. Produced via immunoSEQ multiplex PCR; TCRdb's table is partial and in-frame only. The table records about 96,000 clones, 80% of them present only once. The sequencing input was peripheral blood. This clonotype was sampled from a man aged 45-60 years who had recovered from COVID-19. This chain joins TRBV6-2 or TRBV6-3 and TRBJ2-1, with D unclear. CDR3 DNA sequence: TGTGCCAGCAGTTCGGCTGGGCTACCTACCTACAATGAGCAGTTCTTC. It encodes CASSSAGLPTYNEQFF.